A single sample is the source of the 25 T cell receptor beta chains below, sequenced in a study of control samples from healthy donors and cancer patients. Repertoires were generated with immunoSEQ multiplex PCR, while TCRdb's copy carries only in-frame clones and drops some. The sample has around 170,000 clones, about 92% seen once. Sequencing used blood. The receptors derive from a young man in good health.

V gene TRBV18 combines with J gene TRBJ1-2; 8 positions agree with TRBD1. V was clipped by 0 bases and J by 9 bases; unmatched bases: 9. The CDR3 has 15 residues. The germline CDR1 and CDR2 sequences are KGHSH and LQKENI. The CDR3 nucleotides read TGTGCCAGCTCACCACCGGTTCCGGACAGGGCTAGCTACACCTTC. Encoded protein: CASSPPVPDRASYTF.

Only a few counts were recorded for this clone. The rearrangement links TRBV28 to TRBJ2-7; D gene ambiguous. The CDR3 has 16 residues. In germline, CDR1 is MDHEN, CDR2 SYDVKM. Trimming took off 4 bases at V and 0 bases at J, with 16 bases between the two ends. The CDR3 loop is CASSYFKGLTSYEQYF. Here the CDR3 DNA reads TGTGCCAGCAGTTATTTCAAAGGGCTTACCTCCTACGAGCAGTACTTC.

V is TRBV30 and J is TRBJ1-2, with D unresolved. Germline V gene data show CDR1 as GTSNPN and CDR2 as SVGIG (reference sequence). Trimming stripped 0 bases from V and 5 bases from J, with 10 bases between. The CDR3 spans 13 residues. The CDR3: CAWSVLKGYGYTF. The CDR3, as DNA: TGTGCCTGGAGTGTACTAAAAGGATATGGCTACACCTTC.

The chain links TRBV10-3 to TRBJ2-5; D is tentatively TRBD1 or TRBD2 (7 bases each). The CDR3 contains 14 residues. V shed 4 bases and J shed 5 bases, with 14 bases lying between them. Germline V lookup: CDR1 ENHRY, CDR2 SYGVKD. The CDR3 reads CAISVRGGVETQYF. DNA of the CDR3: TGTGCCATCAGTGTCAGGGGGGGAGTGGAGACCCAGTACTTC.

V gene TRBV18 combines with J gene TRBJ2-7; the D is unclear. Deletions cut 3 bases from V and 5 bases from J, with 14 bases between. This CDR3 has 14 amino acids. The germline V gene has CDR1 KGHSH and CDR2 LQKENI. The CDR3 bases are TGTGCCAGCTCACCCGTTGTAATGGTACACGAGCAGTACTTC. This encodes CASSPVVMVHEQYF.

This sequence joins TRBV6-5 and TRBJ1-1; 7 nucleotides line up with TRBD1. This CDR3 is 13 amino acids long. Germline CDR1 is MNHEY and CDR2 is SVGAGI. Trimming removed 5 bases from V and 3 bases from J; junction bases left unmatched: 3. The CDR3 DNA follows: TGTGCCAGCAGTCGTACAGGGGACACTGAAGCTTTCTTT. Amino acid sequence: CASSRTGDTEAFF.

This sequence joins TRBV19 and TRBJ1-1; D is unresolved. V was shortened by 2 bases and J by 1 base, with 8 bases between the two germline ends. Germline assignment: CDR1 LNHDA and CDR2 SQIVND (reference sequence). The length of the CDR3 is 14 residues. CDR3 in amino acids: CASSIRTTNTEAFF. Here the CDR3 DNA reads TGTGCCAGTAGTATAAGGACCACGAACACTGAAGCTTTCTTT.

J is TRBJ1-6 and V is TRBV27; unclear D gene. Looked up from germline, CDR1 is MNHEY and CDR2 is SMNVEV (reference sequence). This CDR3 spans 15 amino acids. Between the trimmed V and J ends, which lost 6 bases and 0 bases, there was a span of 9 bases. The CDR3 sequence is CASRLIASYNSPLHF. The DNA of the CDR3 is TGTGCCAGCAGGCTAATCGCCTCCTATAATTCACCCCTCCACTTT.

This chain uses TRBV7-2 with TRBJ1-2; no firm D call. The CDR3 sequence is 12 residues long. In germline, CDR1 is SGHTA, CDR2 FQGNSA. V was clipped by 3 bases and J by 2 bases, with 4 bases between them. The CDR3 DNA is TGTGCCAGCAGCTTGAGAAACTATGGCTACACCTTC. Its translation: CASSLRNYGYTF.

The V call is TRBV7-6, the J call TRBJ1-2, with 9 bases matching TRBD1. Germline V lookup: CDR1 SGHVS, CDR2 FNYEAQ. V shed 2 bases, J shed 8 bases, and the junction held 9 bases outside the gene matches. This CDR3 is built from 15 residues. The CDR3, as DNA: TGTGCCAGCAGCTTAAGGGACAGGGAACTATGGGGCTACACCTTC. As protein: CASSLRDRELWGYTF.

J is TRBJ1-5 and V is TRBV11-2; D call uncertain. Germline lookup yields CDR1 SGHAT and CDR2 FQNNGV. Trimming cost V 0 bases and J 7 bases, with 7 bases left between them. The CDR3 extends over 13 amino acids. CDR3 amino acids: CASSLDLRQPQHF. The CDR3 nucleotides read TGTGCCAGCAGCTTAGATCTTAGGCAGCCCCAGCATTTT.

The chain carries TRBV7-2 and TRBJ2-1, with unresolved D. Per the germline V gene, CDR1 is SGHTA and CDR2 is FQGNSA. CDR3 length: 12 amino acids. The V end was cut by 4 bases, the J end by 10 bases, with 11 bases between. The CDR3 DNA sequence: TGTGCCAGCAGCTCCTATTTGGGAGAGCAGTTCTTC. It codes for CASSSYLGEQFF.

The chain joins TRBV2 to TRBJ1-2; TRBD1 agrees at 8 bases. The CDR3 spans 13 residues. V was clipped by 7 bases and J by 7 bases; unmatched bases: 8. Per germline, CDR1 SNHLY and CDR2 FYNNEI. The CDR3: CASNADRDRGYTF. DNA for the CDR3: TGTGCCAGCAATGCGGACAGGGATCGTGGCTACACCTTC.

This chain links TRBV2 with TRBJ2-7; possibly TRBD2 for D (6 bases). Trimming removed 6 bases at V and 0 bases at J, with 12 bases between. Germline assignment: CDR1 SNHLY and CDR2 FYNNEI. The CDR3 sequence is 14 residues long. The CDR3 DNA sequence: TGTGCCAGCAGGGCCGGGACTCGCTCCTACGAGCAGTACTTC. Encoded protein: CASRAGTRSYEQYF.

The V gene is TRBV27, the J gene TRBJ2-3; a possible D gene is TRBD2 (5 bases). Germline CDR1 reads MNHEY; CDR2 reads SMNVEV (reference sequence). The CDR3 contains 14 residues. V lost 6 bases to trimming and J lost 2 bases, with 12 bases between them. Here the CDR3 reads CASSQDLHTDTQYF. DNA of the CDR3: TGTGCCAGCAGCCAGGACTTGCACACAGATACGCAGTATTTT.

This rearrangement joins TRBV7-9 to TRBJ2-5, with no clear D. The CDR3 is 13 amino acids. Germline V gene lookup returns CDR1 SEHNR and CDR2 FQNEAQ (reference sequence). Trimming cost V 3 bases and J 5 bases, with 10 bases left between them. The CDR3: CASSFRPRETQYF. CDR3 sequence (DNA): TGTGCCAGCAGCTTTCGGCCCCGGGAGACCCAGTACTTC.

The chain couples TRBV6-1 to TRBJ1-4; 12 nucleotides line up with TRBD1. The trim removed 3 bases at V and 4 bases at J, leaving 6 bases unmatched. CDR1 MNHNS and CDR2 SASEGT come from the germline V gene. This CDR3 contains 17 residues. The CDR3 DNA reads TGTGCCAGCAGTGACCGGGACAGGGGGCTCAGTAATGAAAAACTGTTTTTT. Translated, it gives CASSDRDRGLSNEKLFF.

The chain combines TRBV19 with TRBJ1-1; D might be TRBD1 (5 bases). The CDR3 is made up of 15 amino acids. The V gene lost 4 bases and the J gene lost 3 bases, with 15 bases spanning the gap. From germline, CDR1 is LNHDA and CDR2 SQIVND (reference sequence). This CDR3 reads CASSTRWGEDTEAFF. CDR3 DNA: TGTGCCAGTAGTACGCGATGGGGGGAGGACACTGAAGCTTTCTTT. Combining the CDR3 with reference TRBV19 and TRBJ1-1 gives the whole variable domain DGGITQSPKYLFRKEGQNVTLSCEQNLNHDAMYWYRQDPGQGLRLIYYSQIVNDFQKGDIAEGYSVSREKKESFPLTVTSAQKNPTAFYLCASSTRWGEDTEAFFGQGTRLTVV.

The sample holds one count of this clone. This chain uses TRBV7-2 with TRBJ1-2, with TRBD1 matching over 8 bases. This CDR3 region has 17 residues. The germline CDR1 and CDR2 sequences are SGHTA and FQGNSA. V shed 5 bases, J shed 3 bases, and the junction held 14 bases outside the gene matches. The DNA of the CDR3 is TGTGCCAGCAGCACCGACAGGGGAATAGGTGTGGACTATGGCTACACCTTC. It yields the protein CASSTDRGIGVDYGYTF.

The CDR3 nucleotides read TGCGCCAGCAGCTCCGGACAGGGGACTGGAAACACCATATATTTT. The encoded protein is CASSSGQGTGNTIYF. The chain recombines TRBV5-1 with TRBJ1-3, with TRBD1 matching 9 bases. V lost 3 bases to trimming and J lost 2 bases; unmatched junction nucleotides: 3. Germline V CDR1 and CDR2: SGHRS, YFSETQ. The CDR3 runs 15 residues.

This clone was recorded a few times. V usage is TRBV4-2 and J usage is TRBJ1-4; the match to TRBD1 covers 9 bases. Looked up from germline, CDR1 is LGHNA and CDR2 is YNFKEQ. The trim removed 4 bases at V and 6 bases at J, leaving 9 bases unmatched. This CDR3 region has 16 residues. CDR3 DNA sequence: TGTGCCAGCAGCCCATCAACGGGACAGGGATATGAAAAACTGTTTTTT. As protein: CASSPSTGQGYEKLFF.

The CDR3 nucleotides are TGTGCCAGCGGCAAAAGACAGGGGCGATCCTACGAGCAGTACTTC. This gives the protein CASGKRQGRSYEQYF. The chain couples TRBV27 to TRBJ2-7, with 8 nucleotides matching TRBD1. CDR1 and CDR2 (germline): MNHEY, SMNVEV (reference sequence). The CDR3 runs to 15 residues. V lost 8 bases and J lost 1; bases outside the gene matches: 10.

J is TRBJ1-4 and V is TRBV12-3 or TRBV12-4, with 7 nucleotides matching TRBD1. The ends lost 6 bases at V and 8 bases at J; junction bases unmatched: 6. The CDR3 has 13 residues. The CDR3 loop reads CASRTGVKEKLFF. The CDR3 nucleotides are TGTGCCAGCAGAACAGGGGTAAAAGAAAAACTGTTTTTT.

The gene calls are TRBV28 and TRBJ2-7, with 10 nucleotides matching TRBD2. After removal of 3 bases from V and 3 bases from J, the junction contained 8 bases not matched to a gene. This CDR3 has 16 amino acids. Germline V gene sequence: CDR1 MDHEN, CDR2 SYDVKM. CDR3 region: CASSFHVGTSVYEQYF. CDR3 DNA sequence: TGTGCCAGCAGTTTTCACGTCGGGACTAGCGTCTACGAGCAGTACTTC. Based on the CDR3 plus reference TRBV28 and TRBJ2-7, the full variable domain is DVKVTQSSRYLVKRTGEKVFLECVQDMDHENMFWYRQDPGLGLRLIYFSYDVKMKEKGDIPEGYSVSREKKERFSLILESASTNQTSMYLCASSFHVGTSVYEQYFGPGTRLTVT.

The chain has TRBV18 and TRBJ2-3; TRBD2 matches at 7 bases. Germline lookup yields CDR1 KGHSH and CDR2 LQKENI. The CDR3 is 13 residues long. The trim removed 5 bases at V and 5 bases at J, leaving 4 bases unmatched. The CDR3 DNA reads as TGTGCCAGCTCAGGACTAGAACTAGATACGCAGTATTTT. It is translated as CASSGLELDTQYF.